These T cell receptor beta chains were read from a single sample in a study of cytomegalovirus exposure and HLA in healthy donors. TCRdb's copy holds only in-frame clones and misses some; the assay was immunoSEQ multiplex PCR. The sample yields approximately 170,000 clones, around 83% seen once. The specimen was PBMCs. These TCRs come from a man aged 50 or older in good health and CMV-seropositive. The CDR3 runs from the conserved cysteine through the conserved F or W. The D gene is left open where the match is weak. Rows give clone size only sometimes, using once, few, many, or a class for an expanded clone.

J gene,V gene,clone size,D gene,CDR3 DNA,CDR3 protein
TRBJ2-2,TRBV6-1,.,TRBD2,TGTGCCAGCAGTGACTACGTTAGCGGGAGTGGGACCGGGGAGCTGTTTTTT,CASSDYVSGSGTGELFF
TRBJ2-1,TRBV15,.,TRBD2,TGTGCCACCAGCAGCAGCGGGAGGATGGACAATGAGCAGTTCTTC,CATSSSGRMDNEQFF
TRBJ2-7,TRBV11-2,.,TRBD1,TGTGCCAGCAGCCACCGGGACAGGGTCGACGAGCAGTACTTC,CASSHRDRVDEQYF
TRBJ2-1,TRBV7-9,.,TRBD2,TGTGCCAGCAGCCGCGGACTAGCGGGAGGCCTTAACAATGAGCAGTTCTTC,CASSRGLAGGLNNEQFF
TRBJ2-7,TRBV7-9,once,.,TGTGCCAGCAGCGAAATGACTAGCTACGAGCAGTACTTC,CASSEMTSYEQYF
TRBJ2-3,TRBV14,.,.,TGTGCCAGCAGCCAAGTAGGGGGAGATACGCAGTATTTT,CASSQVGGDTQYF
TRBJ1-5,TRBV19,.,.,TGTGCCAGTAGTTGGGGGGAAAATCAGCCCCAGCATTTT,CASSWGENQPQHF
TRBJ2-7,TRBV10-3,.,TRBD1,TGTGCCATCAGTGAGTCGTATGGACAGGGGTACGAGCAGTACTTC,CAISESYGQGYEQYF
TRBJ2-5,TRBV11-1,.,TRBD2,TGTGCCAGCAGCCCACGAGCGGGGGGCTTCCGGGAGACCCAGTACTTC,CASSPRAGGFRETQYF
TRBJ2-2,TRBV15,.,.,TGTGCCACCAGCAGCCGGTACGCCGGGGAGCTGTTTTTT,CATSSRYAGELFF
TRBJ1-5,TRBV6-5,once,.,TGTGCCAGCACCACCGGGACATTAAGTCAGCCCCAGCATTTT,CASTTGTLSQPQHF
TRBJ2-5,TRBV27,once,TRBD1,TGTGCCAGCAGTTCATACGGGGACAGGGGGCGCGAGACCCAGTACTTC,CASSSYGDRGRETQYF
TRBJ2-5,TRBV27,.,.,TGTGCCAGCAGTTTCGGGAAGACCCAGTACTTC,CASSFGKTQYF
TRBJ2-3,TRBV7-6,.,.,TGTGCCAGCAGCTTAGAGGGGGGGCTTAGCACAGATACGCAGTATTTT,CASSLEGGLSTDTQYF
TRBJ2-3,TRBV2,.,TRBD1,TGTGCCAGCAGTGGAAGAGGGGACAGCCCCACAGATACGCAGTATTTT,CASSGRGDSPTDTQYF
TRBJ2-1,TRBV15,.,TRBD2,TGTGCCACCAGCAGCCCCATTAGCGGGACCAATGAGCAGTTCTTC,CATSSPISGTNEQFF
TRBJ1-5,TRBV6-5,.,TRBD1,TGTGCCAGCAGCAGACAGGGGGCGGGTCAGCCCCAGCATTTT,CASSRQGAGQPQHF
TRBJ2-2,TRBV11-2,.,.,TGTGCCAGCAGCTTACTCCTGGGACAAACAATCACCGGGGAGCTGTTTTTT,CASSLLLGQTITGELFF
TRBJ1-4,TRBV5-1,.,.,TGCGCCAGCAGCCCCGGGACACTCACTGAAAAACTGTTTTTT,CASSPGTLTEKLFF
TRBJ2-2,TRBV28,.,TRBD1,TGTGCCAGCAGTTCATTAGGGACAGCTGGCCGGGAGCTGTTTTTT,CASSSLGTAGRELFF
TRBJ1-1,TRBV9,.,.,TGTGCCAGCAGCGTAGGAGGGTACACTGAAGCTTTCTTT,CASSVGGYTEAFF
TRBJ2-7,TRBV10-2,.,TRBD2,TGCGCCAGCAGTCTACTAGCGGGAGAGGGGACGAGTAGCTACGAGCAGTACTTC,CASSLLAGEGTSSYEQYF
TRBJ1-1,TRBV6-5,.,.,TGTGCCAGCGCAGACAGGCGGAACACTGAAGCTTTCTTT,CASADRRNTEAFF
TRBJ1-5,TRBV6-1,once,.,TGTGCCAGCAGTGAATTGTGGCAGTCGGGTCAGCCCCAGCATTTT,CASSELWQSGQPQHF
TRBJ1-1,TRBV5-5,.,TRBD1,TGTGCCAGCAGCTTGCTTCCGGGACAGAGGGGCGAGGAAGCTTTCTTT,CASSLLPGQRGEEAFF
TRBJ2-1,TRBV29-1,.,TRBD2,TGCAGCGTTGGAGTAGCGGGAGTGGGTAATGAGCAGTTCTTC,CSVGVAGVGNEQFF
TRBJ1-1,TRBV4-3,.,.,TGCGCCAGCAGCCAAGAGGGGGGGAACACTGAAGCTTTCTTT,CASSQEGGNTEAFF
TRBJ2-5,TRBV12-5,.,.,TGTGCTAGTGGTTTGGTAAAGGGGCCCCAGTACTTC,CASGLVKGPQYF
TRBJ1-2,TRBV28,.,TRBD1,TGTGCCAGCAGTCGGGACAGGGGGATCTATGGCTACACCTTC,CASSRDRGIYGYTF
TRBJ1-2,TRBV19,.,TRBD1,TGTGCCAGTACCGCGGTATCTTCCTCGCAGGGGGCGTACTATGGCTACACCTTC,CASTAVSSSQGAYYGYTF
TRBJ1-2,TRBV9,.,.,TGTGCCAGCAGCGGCGCAGGGGTGGTCGGCTACACCTTC,CASSGAGVVGYTF
TRBJ2-1,TRBV5-1,few,TRBD2,TGCGCCAGCAGCTTAGCTAGCGGGGGATTCTACAATGAGCAGTTCTTC,CASSLASGGFYNEQFF
TRBJ1-5,TRBV30,.,.,TGTGCCCGGACTCGACAGAAAAATCAGCCCCAGCATTTT,CARTRQKNQPQHF
TRBJ1-1,TRBV4-1,.,.,TGCGCCAGCAGCCAATGGGCATGGGCAACCCCCGGCCCTGAAGCTTTCTTT,CASSQWAWATPGPEAFF
TRBJ2-7,TRBV5-4,many,TRBD1,TGTGCCAGCAGCAAGGGACAGGTCGACGAGCAGTACTTC,CASSKGQVDEQYF
TRBJ2-7,TRBV27,.,TRBD1,TGTGCCAGCAGCGGGTGGACAGGACTCTCCTACGAGCAGTACTTC,CASSGWTGLSYEQYF
TRBJ1-1,TRBV19,once,TRBD1,TGTGCCAGTAGTATCCTGACAGGGGGCACTGAAGCTTTCTTT,CASSILTGGTEAFF
TRBJ2-5,TRBV19,.,TRBD2,TGTGCCAGTAGTCCCAGACTAGCGGGGTTTCAAGAGACCCAGTACTTC,CASSPRLAGFQETQYF
TRBJ1-4,TRBV19,.,.,TGTGCCAGTAGTATTGGCGTCGGCGACTCAACTAATGAAAAACTGTTTTTT,CASSIGVGDSTNEKLFF
TRBJ1-5,TRBV6-5,few,TRBD1,TGTGCCAGCAGGGAGACAGGGGGCAATCAGCCCCAGCATTTT,CASRETGGNQPQHF
TRBJ2-3,TRBV7-9,.,TRBD2,TGTGCCAGCAGCTTTTTCGGGACTAGCGGGCAAGATACGCAGTATTTT,CASSFFGTSGQDTQYF
TRBJ1-4,TRBV27,.,.,TGTGCCAGAGTTGGGCCGAACCCCCGAATGGATGAAAAACTGTTTTTT,CARVGPNPRMDEKLFF
TRBJ2-5,TRBV19,.,.,TGTGCCAGTAGTATAAATTGGGGCGAAAGGGAGACCCAGTACTTC,CASSINWGERETQYF
TRBJ1-6,TRBV25-1,once,.,TGTGCCAGCAGTGACACAGGGAAGAATTCACCCCTCCACTTT,CASSDTGKNSPLHF
TRBJ2-7,TRBV10-3,once,.,TGTGCCACCAAACAGGGCCCTGTGGACGAGCAGTACTTC,CATKQGPVDEQYF
TRBJ2-5,TRBV5-4,few,TRBD2,TGTGCCAGCAGCTTATGGTCTAGCGGGGGGGCCATTGAAGGCCAAGAGACCCAGTACTTC,CASSLWSSGGAIEGQETQYF
TRBJ2-2,TRBV27,.,TRBD2,TGTGCCAGCAGAGTCGGACTAGCGGCGAGCACCGGGGAGCTGTTTTTT,CASRVGLAASTGELFF
TRBJ2-3,TRBV6-4,.,TRBD2,TGTGCCAGCAGTCCTAGCGGGGGGGCTACAGATACGCAGTATTTT,CASSPSGGATDTQYF
TRBJ2-7,TRBV5-1,.,.,TGCGCCAGCAGCTTCCGACAGGCGTCCTACGAGCAGTACTTC,CASSFRQASYEQYF
TRBJ2-1,TRBV6-1,.,.,TGTGCCAGCAGAGCCCCGGGGGATGAGCAGTTCTTC,CASRAPGDEQFF
TRBJ2-2,TRBV6-6,few,.,TGTGCCAGCAGCCCCGGGACTAACACCGGGGAGCTGTTTTTT,CASSPGTNTGELFF